The 15 T cell receptor beta chains below come from one sample, sequenced in a study of OX40 agonist ivuxolimab in advanced cancers. Generated by immunoSEQ multiplex PCR, the TCRdb table keeps only in-frame clones and is missing some. The table includes approximately 90,000 clones, about 89% detected once. The sample in question was CD4+ or CD8+ T cells sorted from blood, obtained in a trial of the OX40 agonist ivuxolimab. The receptors originated from an adult with an advanced solid tumor such as melanoma, head and neck, liver or kidney cancer.

The chain is built from TRBV27 and TRBJ2-7, with D possibly TRBD1 on 5 matching bases. Trimming removed 2 bases at V and 4 bases at J, with 12 bases between. CDR3 length equals 14 residues. Germline V gene lookup returns CDR1 MNHEY and CDR2 SMNVEV (reference sequence). The CDR3 is CASSLDGHPYEQYF. In DNA, the CDR3 is TGTGCCAGCAGTTTAGATGGACACCCGTACGAGCAGTACTTC.

This sequence joins TRBV27 and TRBJ1-5, with 7 bases aligning to TRBD1. Germline CDR1 is MNHEY and CDR2 is SMNVEV (reference sequence). The J segment lost 4 bases and the V segment lost 8 bases, leaving 5 bases of the junction unmatched. The CDR3 runs 13 residues. CDR3 residues: CASSDRANQPQHF. The CDR3 nucleotides are TGTGCCAGCTCCGACAGGGCGAATCAGCCCCAGCATTTT.

This sequence joins TRBV4-1 and TRBJ1-2; TRBD1 matches 7 bases. The CDR3 is 15 amino acids. The germline V gene encodes CDR1 MGHRA and CDR2 YSYEKL. V was pared by 0 bases and J by 6 bases, with 7 bases of the junction left unmatched. CDR3 bases: TGCGCCAGCAGCCAAGACTTTGGAGGGGGCGATGGCTACACCTTC. Translation gives CASSQDFGGGDGYTF.

This clone was seen only once. The chain links TRBV5-1 to TRBJ2-7; TRBD1 agrees at 7 bases. This CDR3 spans 15 amino acids. The V gene's germline CDR1 is SGHRS and CDR2 YFSETQ. J lost 0 bases, V lost 3 bases, and 6 bases had no gene match. The CDR3 here is CASSWTGPASYEQYF. CDR3 nucleotide sequence: TGCGCCAGCAGCTGGACAGGACCCGCCTCCTACGAGCAGTACTTC.

The genes are TRBV6-5 and TRBJ2-7; D unclear. CDR1 MNHEY and CDR2 SVGAGI come from the germline V gene. The CDR3 is made up of 12 amino acids. With 4 bases removed from V and 1 base from J, the gap between germline ends came to 5 bases. In nucleotides, the CDR3 is TGTGCCAGCAGTTCCTCTTCCTACGAGCAGTACTTC. Amino acid sequence: CASSSSSYEQYF.

The gene calls are TRBV30 and TRBJ2-2; 9 nucleotides match TRBD1. Trimming took 7 bases from V and 7 from J; bases not matched to a gene: 10. The germline gives CDR1 GTSNPN, CDR2 SVGIG (reference sequence). The CDR3 totals 14 residues. DNA for the CDR3: TGTGCCTTCCCAGGGGACAGGGCTAACGGGGAGCTGTTTTTT. This sequence encodes CAFPGDRANGELFF.

This rearrangement joins TRBV27 to TRBJ2-1; D tentatively reads TRBD1 or TRBD2 (5 bases each). The CDR3 consists of 14 residues. V lost 6 bases and J 2 bases, leaving 11 bases between the germline ends. Germline CDR1 is MNHEY and CDR2 is SMNVEV (reference sequence). CDR3 residues: CASRTGTPYNEQFF. Written as DNA, the CDR3 is TGTGCCAGCAGAACCGGGACCCCCTACAATGAGCAGTTCTTC.

The CDR3 nucleotides are TGTGCCAGTAAACCGGGACAGGGTGAAGCTTTCTTT. Its translation: CASKPGQGEAFF. The rearrangement uses TRBV19 and TRBJ1-1; 9 nucleotides line up with TRBD1. The J segment lost 7 bases and the V segment lost 7 bases, leaving 4 bases of the junction unmatched. The CDR3 has 12 amino acids. The V gene's germline CDR1 is LNHDA and CDR2 SQIVND (reference sequence).

The chain is built from TRBV5-1 and TRBJ2-5; D is undetermined. This CDR3 contains 16 residues. Trimming stripped 2 bases from V and 2 bases from J, with 16 bases between. Germline V gene lookup returns CDR1 SGHRS and CDR2 YFSETQ. The CDR3 DNA is TGCGCCAGCAGCTTAAGTTCCGGGTTAACTCAAGAGACCCAGTACTTC. It translates to CASSLSSGLTQETQYF. Supplemented by reference TRBV5-1 and TRBJ2-5, the full variable domain reads KAGVTQTPRYLIKTRGQQVTLSCSPISGHRSVSWYQQTPGQGLQFLFEYFSETQRNKGNFPGRFSGRQFSNSRSEMNVSTLELGDSALYLCASSLSSGLTQETQYFGPGTRLLVL.

The V and J genes are TRBV4-1 and TRBJ2-7; 12 bases fit TRBD1. The CDR3 sequence is 14 residues long. Germline V gives CDR1 MGHRA, CDR2 YSYEKL. Trimming cost V 0 bases and J 12 bases; bases outside gene matches: 6. CDR3 sequence: CASSQESGQGARYF. The CDR3 DNA reads as TGCGCCAGCAGCCAAGAATCGGGACAGGGGGCTCGGTACTTC.

V usage is TRBV4-1 and J usage is TRBJ2-1; 8 nucleotides align to TRBD2. V trimming: 2 bases; J trimming: 7 bases; junction bases outside the gene matches: 13. Per germline, CDR1 MGHRA and CDR2 YSYEKL. The CDR3 is made up of 17 amino acids. As DNA, the CDR3 is TGCGCCAGCAGCCAATTCGGGACTAGTGGGCGCTGGAATGAGCAGTTCTTC. This sequence encodes CASSQFGTSGRWNEQFF.

The chain joins TRBV30 to TRBJ2-3; a possible D gene is TRBD2 (5 bases). Looked up from germline, CDR1 is GTSNPN and CDR2 is SVGIG (reference sequence). V shed 4 bases and J shed 7 bases, with 18 bases lying between them. The CDR3 sequence is 14 residues long. CDR3 amino acids: CAWTGIGSGNTQYF. The CDR3 DNA follows: TGTGCCTGGACCGGGATAGGGTCCGGAAATACGCAGTATTTT.

This clone has a single count. The chain links TRBV4-1 to TRBJ2-7, with a tentative D call TRBD2 (6 bases). This CDR3 has 16 amino acids. Germline CDR1 MGHRA, CDR2 YSYEKL. Trimming shortened V by 4 bases and J by 3 bases, and 19 bases separated the two germline ends. CDR3 nucleotide sequence: TGCGCCAGCAGCCCCCAAGGAGGGAGCGCTTACTACGAGCAGTACTTC. It is translated as CASSPQGGSAYYEQYF.

The chain uses TRBV6-5 and TRBJ1-2; 7 nucleotides line up with TRBD1. Germline CDR1 MNHEY, CDR2 SVGAGI. This CDR3 is built from 14 residues. V lost 0 bases to trimming and J lost 6 bases; unmatched junction nucleotides: 4. The CDR3 DNA is TGTGCCAGCAGTTACTCGCAGGGGGGGGATGGCTACACCTTC. It codes for CASSYSQGGDGYTF.

This sequence joins TRBV27 and TRBJ1-2, with a weak D call TRBD1 (5 bases). The V end was cut by 8 bases, the J end by 4 bases, with 14 bases between. The CDR3 consists of 13 residues. Germline assignment: CDR1 MNHEY and CDR2 SMNVEV (reference sequence). This chain's CDR3 is CASAAGGTYGYTF. The CDR3 DNA reads as TGTGCCAGCGCGGCGGGGGGGACCTATGGCTACACCTTC.